This T cell receptor (beta chain) derives from a study of technical replicates of blood from a few donors. The germline V gene has CDR1 SGHTA and CDR2 FQGTGA. This CDR3 is built from 16 residues. Trimming cost V 0 bases and J 3 bases, with 12 bases left between them. The method was immunoSEQ multiplex PCR; TCRdb's version includes in-frame clones alone and lacks a portion of them. The table records around 80,000 clones, about 94% of them present only once. The genes are TRBV7-3 and TRBJ2-1; no clear D gene. The specimen was T cells isolated from PBMCs. The receptor's source is a human donor in good health. The CDR3 bases are TGTGCCAGCAGCTTAACGGTGCGAGGCGGCTACAATGAGCAGTTCTTC. Amino acids: CASSLTVRGGYNEQFF.